This T cell receptor beta chain was identified during a study of cytomegalovirus exposure and HLA in healthy donors. Across the whole study: The 120 validation repertoires, a later analysis reported, used the same platform as the roughly 650 repertoires from the first cohort. Findings and limits, study-wide: According to reports, the classifier identified cytomegalovirus status with high specificity and sensitivity. The tendency of first-cohort TCR clusters to co-occur in the 90 to 150 validation repertoires was the finding of a later analysis.

Trimming removed 5 bases from V and 7 bases from J; junction bases left unmatched: 7. The CDR3 extends over 15 amino acids. CDR1 and CDR2 (germline): MNHEY, SVGAGI. About this clone itself: Antigen unknown.

Clones were read by immunoSEQ multiplex PCR, and TCRdb kept only the in-frame ones, dropping some. The repertoire has tens of thousands of clones, 95% to 97% of them found once; the top ten carry over 2%. The source is a man between 18 and 35 years old in good health and CMV-seronegative. Sequenced material: PBMCs. J is TRBJ1-6 and V is TRBV6-5; 8 bases align to TRBD1. CDR3 protein: CASSLDRATNSPLHF. The CDR3 DNA is TGTGCCAGCAGTCTGGACAGGGCAACCAATTCACCCCTCCACTTT.